Listed here are 6 T cell receptor beta chains from one sample, sequenced in a study of blood T cells in healthy people across ages. Primed by a sample-barcoded 5' primer and a J-beta primer mix, a second PCR proceeded for 7 to 11 cycles. Each CDR3 protein gets one entry after TCRdb re-called the 5' RACE reads with MiXCR. The sample includes 1.8 million or so distinct CDR3 sequences, about two fifths seen only once; the top ten take 20% to 25%. The sequenced material came from blood. These receptors were taken from a human donor in good health.

This clonotype has at least ten counts. The chain recombines TRBV7-2 with TRBJ2-7; D remains unclear. Germline assignment: CDR1 SGHTA and CDR2 FQGNSA. The V end was cut by 4 bases, the J end by 3 bases, with 4 bases between. This CDR3 contains 11 residues. The CDR3 sequence: CASSYDYEQYF. CDR3 DNA: TGTGCCAGCAGCTACGACTACGAGCAGTACTTC.

This chain links TRBV20-1 with TRBJ1-5; TRBD1 might be the D (6 bases). With 4 bases removed from V and 2 bases from J, the gap between germline ends came to 18 bases. The CDR3 consists of 16 residues. CDR1 and CDR2 from the germline V gene are DFQATT and SNEGSKA (reference sequence). CDR3 protein: CSANSVGGSGNQPQHF. The CDR3 DNA follows: TGCAGTGCTAATTCAGTAGGGGGATCGGGCAATCAGCCCCAGCATTTT.

The chain recombines TRBV27 with TRBJ2-7; TRBD2 aligns across 10 bases. The J call is in doubt because the DNA end fits TRBJ2-1 better. Germline V gives CDR1 MNHEY, CDR2 SMNVEV (reference sequence). The CDR3 loop spans 15 amino acids. The CDR3 reads CASSFGLAASYEQFF. As DNA, the CDR3 is TGTGCCAGCAGTTTCGGACTAGCGGCCTCCTACGAGCAGTTCTTC.

The genes are TRBV7-9 and TRBJ1-5, with D possibly matching TRBD1 (6 bases). Germline CDR1 is SEHNR and CDR2 is FQNEAQ (reference sequence). Trimming removed 1 base at V and 0 bases at J, with 13 bases between. The CDR3 is 17 residues long. CDR3 coding DNA: TGTGCCAGCAGCTTAGACCATACAGGGTATAGCAATCAGCCCCAGCATTTT. Protein product: CASSLDHTGYSNQPQHF.

This chain uses TRBV7-9 with TRBJ1-2; D not resolved. V was shortened by 5 bases and J by 7 bases, with 11 bases between the two germline ends. There are 12 residues in the CDR3. The germline V gene has CDR1 SEHNR and CDR2 FQNEAQ (reference sequence). CDR3 nucleotide sequence: TGTGCCAGCAGCCCTTCCCCCCTTGGCTACACCTTC. Encoded protein: CASSPSPLGYTF.

This clonotype occurred a few times. The chain is built from TRBV4-2 and TRBJ2-1; TRBD2 agrees at 7 bases. Losses at the gene ends were 4 bases for V and 3 bases for J; bases not matched to a gene: 9. Germline CDR1 and CDR2: LGHNA and YNFKEQ. This CDR3 comprises 16 residues. The CDR3: CASSLPAGVNYNEQFF. Written as DNA, the CDR3 is TGTGCCAGCAGCCTTCCGGCGGGGGTCAACTACAATGAGCAGTTCTTC.